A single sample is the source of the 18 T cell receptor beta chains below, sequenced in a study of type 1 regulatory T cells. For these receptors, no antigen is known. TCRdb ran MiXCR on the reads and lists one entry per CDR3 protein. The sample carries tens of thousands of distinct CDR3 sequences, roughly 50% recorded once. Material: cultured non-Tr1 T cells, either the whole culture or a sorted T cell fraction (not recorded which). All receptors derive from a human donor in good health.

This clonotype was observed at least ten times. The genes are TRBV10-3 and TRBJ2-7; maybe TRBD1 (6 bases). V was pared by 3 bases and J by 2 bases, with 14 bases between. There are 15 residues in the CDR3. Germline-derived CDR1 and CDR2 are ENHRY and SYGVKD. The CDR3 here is CAISDSTGFPYEQYF. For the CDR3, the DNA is TGTGCCATCAGTGACTCGACAGGCTTCCCCTACGAGCAGTACTTC.

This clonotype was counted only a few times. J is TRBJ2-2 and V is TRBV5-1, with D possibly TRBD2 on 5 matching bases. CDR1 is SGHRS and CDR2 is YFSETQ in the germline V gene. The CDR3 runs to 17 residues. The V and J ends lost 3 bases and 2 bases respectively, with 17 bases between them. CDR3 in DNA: TGCGCCAGCAGCTCCCTTCCTAAAGGGAGAAACACCGGGGAGCTGTTTTTT. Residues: CASSSLPKGRNTGELFF.

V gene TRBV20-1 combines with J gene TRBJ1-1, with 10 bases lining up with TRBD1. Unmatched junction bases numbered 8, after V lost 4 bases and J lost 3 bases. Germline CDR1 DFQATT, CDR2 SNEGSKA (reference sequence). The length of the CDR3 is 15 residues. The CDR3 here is CSANRPGTGDTEAFF. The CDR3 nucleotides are TGCAGTGCTAACCGTCCCGGGACAGGGGACACTGAAGCTTTCTTT.

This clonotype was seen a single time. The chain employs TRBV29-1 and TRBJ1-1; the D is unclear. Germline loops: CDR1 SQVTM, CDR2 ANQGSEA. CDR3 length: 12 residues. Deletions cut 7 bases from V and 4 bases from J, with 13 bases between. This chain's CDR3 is CSADGGGTEAFF. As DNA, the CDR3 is TGCAGCGCGGACGGAGGCGGCACTGAAGCTTTCTTT.

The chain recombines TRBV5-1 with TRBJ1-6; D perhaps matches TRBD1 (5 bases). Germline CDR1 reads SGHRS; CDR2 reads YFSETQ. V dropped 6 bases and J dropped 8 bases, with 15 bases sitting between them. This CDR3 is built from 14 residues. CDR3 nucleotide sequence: TGCGCCAGCACCCGGGCAGGGCAGGATTCACCCCTCCACTTT. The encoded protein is CASTRAGQDSPLHF.

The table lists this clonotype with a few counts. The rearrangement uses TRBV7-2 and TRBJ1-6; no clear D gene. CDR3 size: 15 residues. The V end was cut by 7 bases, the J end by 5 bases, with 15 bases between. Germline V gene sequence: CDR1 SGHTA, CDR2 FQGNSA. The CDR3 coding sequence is TGTGCCAGCAACCTACGACGGGAGGATAATTCACCCCTCCACTTT. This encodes CASNLRREDNSPLHF.

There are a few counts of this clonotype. The CDR3, as DNA: TGTGCCAGCAGCTCTAACCTTGACAGGGTTGGGGGCTACACCTTC. As protein: CASSSNLDRVGGYTF. The gene calls are TRBV7-2 and TRBJ1-2, with 7 bases matching TRBD1. J lost 8 bases, V lost 4 bases, and 13 bases had no gene match. In germline, CDR1 is SGHTA, CDR2 FQGNSA. This CDR3 contains 15 residues.

DNA for the CDR3: TGTGCCAGCGGAATCCGAACCTTGGAGCAGTTCTTC. This encodes CASGIRTLEQFF. V is TRBV2 and J is TRBJ2-1, with D hard to call. V was pared by 8 bases and J by 10 bases, with 15 bases between. The germline V gene encodes CDR1 SNHLY and CDR2 FYNNEI. The CDR3 runs to 12 residues.

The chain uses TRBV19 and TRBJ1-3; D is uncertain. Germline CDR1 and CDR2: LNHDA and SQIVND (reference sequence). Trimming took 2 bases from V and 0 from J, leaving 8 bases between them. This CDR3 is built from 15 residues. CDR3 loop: CASSIKVDSGNTIYF. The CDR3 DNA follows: TGTGCCAGTAGTATAAAAGTGGACTCTGGAAACACCATATATTTT.

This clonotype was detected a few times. CDR3 region: CASSPSSVGRGYTF. The CDR3 region has the DNA TGCGCCAGCAGCCCAAGCTCGGTCGGACGGGGCTACACCTTC. This chain uses TRBV4-1 with TRBJ1-2; D not certain. Between the trimmed V and J ends, which lost 4 bases and 8 bases, there was a span of 17 bases. CDR1 and CDR2 (germline): MGHRA, YSYEKL. CDR3 length: 14 amino acids.

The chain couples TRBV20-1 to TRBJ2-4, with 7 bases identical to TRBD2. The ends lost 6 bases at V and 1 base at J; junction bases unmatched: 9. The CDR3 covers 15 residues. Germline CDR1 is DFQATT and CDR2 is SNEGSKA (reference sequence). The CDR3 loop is CSARPSGGAKNIQYF. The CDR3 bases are TGCAGTGCCCGCCCTAGCGGAGGGGCCAAAAACATTCAGTACTTC.

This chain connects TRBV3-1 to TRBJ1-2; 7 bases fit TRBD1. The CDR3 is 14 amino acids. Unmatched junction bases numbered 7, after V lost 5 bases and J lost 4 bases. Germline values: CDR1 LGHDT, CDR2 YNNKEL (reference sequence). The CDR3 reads CASSSGGQTYGYTF. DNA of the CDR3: TGTGCCAGCAGCTCTGGGGGACAGACCTATGGCTACACCTTC.

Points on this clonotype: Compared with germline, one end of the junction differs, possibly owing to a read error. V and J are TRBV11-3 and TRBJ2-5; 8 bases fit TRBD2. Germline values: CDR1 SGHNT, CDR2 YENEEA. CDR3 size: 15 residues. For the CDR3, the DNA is TGTGGCAGCAGCTTAGCCGGGGGGGCCGCGGAGACCCAGTACTTC. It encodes CGSSLAGGAAETQYF.

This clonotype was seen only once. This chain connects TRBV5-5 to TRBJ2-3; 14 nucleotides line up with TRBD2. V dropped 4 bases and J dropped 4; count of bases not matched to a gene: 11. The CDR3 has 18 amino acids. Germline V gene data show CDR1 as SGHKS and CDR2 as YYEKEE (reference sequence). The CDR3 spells CASSLLPGLAGVADTQYF. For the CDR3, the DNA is TGTGCCAGCAGCCTCCTTCCGGGACTAGCGGGGGTCGCAGATACGCAGTATTTT.

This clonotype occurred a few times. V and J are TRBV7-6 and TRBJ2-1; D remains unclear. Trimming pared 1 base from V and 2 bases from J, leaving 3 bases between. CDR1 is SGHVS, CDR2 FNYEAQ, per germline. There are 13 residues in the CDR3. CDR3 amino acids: CASSLGPYNEQFF. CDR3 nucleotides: TGTGCCAGCAGCTTAGGGCCCTACAATGAGCAGTTCTTC. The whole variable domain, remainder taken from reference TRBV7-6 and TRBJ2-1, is GAGVSQSPRYKVTKRGQDVALRCDPISGHVSLYWYRQALGQGPEFLTYFNYEAQQDKSGLPNDRFSAERPEGSISTLTIQRTEQRDSAMYRCASSLGPYNEQFFGPGTRLTVL.

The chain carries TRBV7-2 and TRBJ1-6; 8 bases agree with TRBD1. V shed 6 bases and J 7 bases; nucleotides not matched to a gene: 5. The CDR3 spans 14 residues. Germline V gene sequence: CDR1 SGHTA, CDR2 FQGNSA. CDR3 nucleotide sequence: TGTGCCAGCAGTCTGGACAGGGCAAATTCACCCCTCCACTTT. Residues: CASSLDRANSPLHF.

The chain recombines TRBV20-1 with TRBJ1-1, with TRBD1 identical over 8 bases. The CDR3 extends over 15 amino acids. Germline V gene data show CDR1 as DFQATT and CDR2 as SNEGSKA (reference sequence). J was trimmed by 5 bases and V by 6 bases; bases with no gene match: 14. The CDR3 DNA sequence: TGCAGTGCATTTACGGCCGGACAGGGAAGGACTGAAGCTTTCTTT. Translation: CSAFTAGQGRTEAFF.

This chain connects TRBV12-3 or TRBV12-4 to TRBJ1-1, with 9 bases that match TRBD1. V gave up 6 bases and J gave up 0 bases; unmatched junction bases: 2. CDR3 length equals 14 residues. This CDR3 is CASRGQGLNTEAFF. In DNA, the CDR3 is TGTGCCAGCAGGGGACAGGGCTTGAACACTGAAGCTTTCTTT.